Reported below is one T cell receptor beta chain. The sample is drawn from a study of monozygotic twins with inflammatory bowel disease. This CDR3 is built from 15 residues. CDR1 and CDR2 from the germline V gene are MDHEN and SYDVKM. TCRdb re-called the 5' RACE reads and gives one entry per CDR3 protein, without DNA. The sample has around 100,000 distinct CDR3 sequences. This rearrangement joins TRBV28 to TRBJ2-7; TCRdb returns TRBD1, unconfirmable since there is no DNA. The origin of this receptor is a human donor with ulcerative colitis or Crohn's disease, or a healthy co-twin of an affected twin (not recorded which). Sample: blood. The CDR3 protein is CASTRPTGRNYEQYF.